This entry features one T cell receptor (beta chain) sequence. What it binds is not known. The source of the sample is a study of monozygotic twins with inflammatory bowel disease. Study-wide results and caveats: Discrimination among different T cell subtypes was not achievable.

The CDR3 extends over 13 amino acids. The germline V gene has CDR1 SQVTM and CDR2 ANQGSEA. UMIs with a 6-nucleotide sample barcode were added by template switching. TCRdb derives one entry per CDR3 protein from the 5' RACE reads, leaving out DNA. This sample's table has about 450,000 distinct CDR3 sequences. Source material: blood. The clonotype originates from a human donor with ulcerative colitis or Crohn's disease, or a healthy co-twin of an affected twin (not recorded which). The J gene is TRBJ1-5, the V gene TRBV29-1. The CDR3 loop is CSVRPSSNQPQHF.